This TCR beta chain was recorded in a study of cytomegalovirus exposure and HLA in healthy donors (dated by TCRdb to about 2017). Broadly, across the study: An earlier analysis of roughly 570 of the donors reported approximately 260 Gb of sequence data and 117 million unique TCR beta sequences obtained from 150 million to 200 million T cells. Roughly 300 gigabases of sequencing data and around 80 million unique TCR sequences made up an early release that covered fewer than 650 HLA-typed donors. The genetic ancestry cluster associated with self-reported Caucasian donors included around four fifths of the 398 genotyped donors. The aim of the study was to test whether cataloging public T cell receptors could identify signatures of past pathogen exposure. The T cell repertoires of under 700 subjects were profiled by immunosequencing and related to cytomegalovirus serostatus. Besides the first cohort of hundreds of subjects, a separate validation cohort made up of some 110 different subjects was used. To predict cytomegalovirus infection status, the study brought together high-throughput TCR immunosequencing, statistical association of individual TCRs with disease status, and machine learning. A later analysis re-analyzed previously published TCR beta repertoires from 500 to 700 donors and added high-resolution HLA genotyping to study TCR occurrence patterns. Rather than drawing on any new phenotypic data, the later analysis identified candidate immune exposures from TCR beta sequences and the way those sequences occurred across donors. An earlier analysis of fewer than 750 of the donors used high-throughput TCR beta sequencing to judge whether each TCR beta V gene segment behaved as functional or pseudogenic. Donor age, sex, ethnicity and CMV serostatus were compiled together with the repertoire data. In a later genetic analysis, genome-wide SNP genotypes for about 55% of the roughly 700 donors were used, and that subset was treated as a discovery cohort. Every discovery cohort repertoire had been produced on one sequencing platform. HLA typing covered class I and class II loci at four-digit resolution. The number of donors typed differed by locus, with 629-630 for A, B, C, DRB1 and DQB1, about 500 for DQA1, nearly 610 for DPA1, and around 430 for DPB1. About five DR-DQ haplotypes were handled as single units for association and clustering because linkage in the cohort was strong. Among about 400 genotyped donors of the cohort, an average of roughly 230,000 unique TCR beta nucleotide sequences was sequenced per donor, of which about 19% were non-productive.

The cohort comprised several hundred healthy bone marrow donors. All cohort members were sampled while nominally healthy, although unrecorded immune exposures were likely present. The donor was CMV seropositive and was included in the group of 270 or so seropositive cohort members. A peripheral blood sample was provided by each donor, and peripheral blood mononuclear cells were used for TCR beta sequencing. The Qiagen DNeasy Blood Extraction Kit was used to extract genomic DNA from the blood cell samples. In regard to this clone: This clone's antigen is unknown. Base qualities are not recorded, but no much larger clone differs from it by a single base.

What the authors observed across the whole study: Some IMGT-functional V segments, including TRBV6-2 and TRBV6-3, could not be told apart with the 87-base-pair reads, so those segments were excluded. Linkage disequilibrium might explain the correlated functional status among segregating V segments, but an unknown experimental factor could not be ruled out. For the cohort, immune exposure information was limited to CMV serostatus. The sequencing pipeline was judged likely to have produced a cluster of highly shared sequence variants as a technical artifact. The classifier was reported to diagnose cytomegalovirus status with high specificity and sensitivity in both the original cohort and the validation cohort. According to a later genetic analysis, donors in an Asian-associated ancestry cluster had fewer N-insertions in productive TCRs than the approximately 670-donor mean. HLA typing was unavailable for some donors at each locus, so association tests used only the typed subset. At a false discovery rate of 0.05, a later analysis linked around 15,000 TCR beta sequences to specific HLA alleles. A later analysis reported that several top co-occurrence clusters appeared linked to parvovirus B19, influenza, CMV and Epstein-Barr virus. The authors suggested that the approach could potentially be extended to other disease states and immunological phenotypes. According to a later analysis, TCR association rates differed among HLA loci, with DRB1 alleles showing the most associated TCRs and HLA-C alleles showing the fewest. According to a later analysis, most CMV-associated TCR beta chains appeared to be HLA-restricted, and the HLA associations seemed to be driven largely by CMV exposure. Most TCR sequences were observed very rarely across donors, whereas some public TCRs were present in many individuals. In an earlier analysis of several hundred of the donors, most TCR beta V segments were observed in productive rearrangements about 87% or about 30% of the time, broadly matching IMGT annotations. The presence/absence analyses assumed that sequencing depth was roughly uniform across donors, and that assumption may not be true. Because counts were too low, more than 15 rarely observed V segments, including chromosome 9 orphons, were left out of the earlier analysis of about 620 of the donors. A total of about 150 TCR beta chains were listed by the study as associated with cytomegalovirus. When HLA alleles, especially DR and DQ, strongly co-occurred, TCR associations were difficult to assign to individual alleles. A further reported finding was that TCR beta sequences accurately predicted the HLA-A and HLA-B alleles for most subjects in the first cohort. A later analysis found that HLA-associated TCR beta chains were more clonally expanded and had lower generation probabilities than equally common non-associated chains. In vitro tests confirmed that a few of the cytomegalovirus-associated TCR beta chains recognize cytomegalovirus antigens. Only TCR beta chains were sequenced in this cohort, and the absence of alpha or paired-chain data limited detectable features. V-gene and J-gene trimming of TCR beta chains was associated with a missense DCLRE1C variant in a later genetic analysis, and the association was replicated in an independent cohort.

The CDR1 and CDR2 encoded by the germline V gene are SNHLY and FYNNEI. V and J are truncated by 4 bases and 0 bases respectively, leaving an intervening sequence of 12 bases. Spanning cysteine to phenylalanine, the CDR3 consists of 16 amino acids. CDR3 DNA is the only sequence kept; it has 48 bases, read in frame from the first base. Receptor libraries were prepared by the immunoSEQ multiplex PCR assay. For the multiplex PCR, a mixture combining 60 forward primers for TCR Vbeta segments and 13 reverse primers for TCR Jbeta segments was used. The CDR3 region of rearranged TCR beta genes was amplified from genomic DNA by a multiplex PCR assay. Amplified TCR beta libraries were sequenced as 87-base-pair reads on the Illumina HiSeq System. The authors processed their data as follows. A later analysis tallied tens of millions of unique TCR beta chains across the 666 repertoires, and about 10 million of those chains were shared by two or more donors. To remove PCR and sequencing errors, raw reads were error-corrected and collapsed into unique sequences using a nearest-neighbor algorithm that merged closely related sequences. V, D and J gene segments were assigned by aligning CDR3 sequences to IMGT reference sequences. For a sequence to be retained, a match of at least six nucleotides was required to both a V gene segment and a J gene segment. A rearrangement counted as productive if the CDR3 had no stop codons and remained in frame with V and J, and every other rearrangement counted as non-productive. CDR3 was defined according to IMGT convention as the region running from the second conserved V-encoded cysteine to the conserved J-encoded phenylalanine. Sequences without an unambiguous match to a single V gene segment were excluded from the earlier analysis of a few hundred of the donors. In an earlier analysis of around 600 of the donors, V segments were called functional above 56.7% productive rearrangements and were called segregating when the between-donor standard deviation exceeded 5%. A statistical classification framework was developed to diagnose cytomegalovirus status using the catalog of TCR beta chain sequences. V and J gene assignment, in a later analysis, came from comparing TCR nucleotide sequences with IMGT/GENE-DB human TR gene sequences. The TCRdist pipeline was used in a later analysis to assign CDR3 sequences and most-parsimonious VDJ recombination scenarios. In a later analysis, each TCR beta chain was defined by its CDR3 amino acid sequence together with its V-gene family, and reads lacking a unique V-gene family were excluded. As a way to deal with suspected cross-contamination and a sequencing artifact, a later analysis dropped hundreds of nucleotide sequences that were highly shared and had low generation probability. For each public chain, a later analysis derived a clonal expansion index from normalized ranks of inferred template counts within each repertoire. Generation probabilities in a later analysis came from a VDJ recombination model fitted to out-of-frame rearrangements, and those results were checked against IGoR. In a later analysis, TCR-TCR, TCR-HLA and TCR-CMV co-occurrence was scored with hypergeometric tests, and a repertoire-size bias correction was applied to TCR pairs. A later analysis estimated false discovery rates by permuting HLA or CMV assignments 20 times. In a later analysis, co-occurring TCRs were grouped with DBSCAN, and TCRdist sequence similarity was added when clustering was performed within HLA-allele-positive subsets. Repertoires with fewer than 30,000 or more than 120,000 public chains, plus five repertoires with anomalous nucleotide sharing, were excluded from co-occurrence clustering. Held by TCRdb, this immuneACCESS table contains in-frame sequences only and omits some clones. Under half of the omission traces to an unresolved V gene where checked; the cause of the rest is unknown. The V and J calls and clone size come from that table; D and trimming were worked out from the DNA. The sample table records about 130,000 clones; about 70% of these occur just once. Over 2% of the sample rests with the top ten.

The V and J segments used are TRBV2 and TRBJ1-4, with the identity of the D gene unclear. Sequenced input: PBMCs. The receptor's source is a woman between 40 and 50 years old in good health and CMV-seropositive. This receptor carries the CDR3 CASSAEGSATNEKLFF. The nucleotides are TGTGCCAGCAGTGCCGAAGGGAGTGCAACTAATGAAAAACTGTTTTTT. Reference TRBV2 and TRBJ1-4 proteins supply the regions before and after the CDR3; the full variable domain is: EPEVTQTPSHQVTQMGQEVILRCVPISNHLYFYWYRQILGQKVEFLVSFYNNEISEKSEIFDDQFSVERPDGSNFTLKIRSTKLEDSAMYFCASSAEGSATNEKLFFGSGTQLSVL.